This TCR beta chain came from a study of CD8 T cells in ankylosing spondylitis. Study observations and caveats: Seemingly distinctive of ankylosing spondylitis blood was a TCR beta motif formed by eight highly homologous variants.

The CDR3 sequence is 15 residues long. V shed 4 bases and J shed 5 bases, with 15 bases lying between them. CDR1 SGHRS and CDR2 YFSETQ come from the germline V gene. A single record per CDR3 protein comes from TCRdb applying MiXCR to the 5' RACE reads. The sample lists 350,000 to 550,000 distinct CDR3 sequences, 25% to 30% occurring once. Note on this clonotype: Its cognate antigen is unknown.

The sequenced sample was blood, either unsorted or a sorted T cell fraction (not recorded which). The TCR originated in a male donor with ankylosing spondylitis. The chain carries TRBV5-1 and TRBJ2-2; D call uncertain. Written as DNA, the CDR3 is TGCGCCAGCAGCCTCTCGCGGAGTATAACCGGGGAGCTGTTTTTT. Translation gives CASSLSRSITGELFF.